This T cell receptor beta chain was identified during a study of PD-1 blockade in classical Hodgkin lymphoma. Points from the study as a whole: Prior to therapy, complete responders displayed diversity much like that of newly diagnosed patients. Anyone who began nivolumab under 1 year after ASCT was excluded. The repertoire differences lack a defined cause, possibly disease activity or prior therapy. At baseline, newly diagnosed patients reportedly showed less TCR diversity than healthy donors.

Of note for this clone: Its antigen is currently unknown.

The J segment lost 6 bases and the V segment lost 9 bases, leaving 13 bases of the junction unmatched. The CDR3 runs to 14 residues. The germline gives CDR1 SNHLY, CDR2 FYNNEI. Assay: immunoSEQ multiplex PCR; the TCRdb copy retains only in-frame clones and omits some. The sample records tens of thousands of clones, around 90% being singletons. As for time point: cycle 4 day 1 (C4D1), after 5 to 7 weeks of nivolumab. Following autologous stem cell transplantation, relapse occurred in every patient, and exposure to brentuximab vedotin varied. The chain joins TRBV2 to TRBJ1-2; 7 bases line up with TRBD1. This receptor was taken from a human donor with classical Hodgkin lymphoma. Sequenced here: peripheral blood mononuclear cells (PBMCs), sampled before the fourth cycle of nivolumab. CDR3 residues: CARDDRAQVNGYTF. Here the CDR3 DNA reads TGTGCCAGAGACGACAGGGCACAGGTTAATGGCTACACCTTC.